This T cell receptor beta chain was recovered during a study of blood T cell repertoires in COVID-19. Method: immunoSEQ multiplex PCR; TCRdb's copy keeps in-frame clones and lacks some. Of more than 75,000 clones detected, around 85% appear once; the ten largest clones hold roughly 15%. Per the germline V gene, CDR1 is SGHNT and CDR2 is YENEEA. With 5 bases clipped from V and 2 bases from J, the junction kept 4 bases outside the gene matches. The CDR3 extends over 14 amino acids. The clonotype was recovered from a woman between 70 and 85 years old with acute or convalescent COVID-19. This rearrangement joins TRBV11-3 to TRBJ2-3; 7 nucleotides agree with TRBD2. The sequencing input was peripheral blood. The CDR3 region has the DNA TGTGCCAGCAGCAGAGGGACTACCACAGATACGCAGTATTTT. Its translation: CASSRGTTTDTQYF.